This entry lists 11 T cell receptor beta chains sequenced from one sample in a study of Tregs in tolerant kidney transplant recipients. TCRdb keeps only in-frame clones here, not all; method: immunoSEQ multiplex PCR. This table has some 110,000 clones, roughly nine tenths appearing once. Sequencing was performed on CD4+ T cells from blood. The source is a human donor in good health.

J is TRBJ1-3 and V is TRBV18, with D tentatively TRBD1 (5 bases). V was trimmed by 2 bases and J by 3 bases, leaving 8 bases between them. Germline V CDR1 and CDR2: KGHSH, LQKENI. The CDR3 sequence is 14 residues long. This CDR3 is CASSPSGNGNTIYF. CDR3 DNA: TGTGCCAGCTCACCATCAGGGAATGGAAACACCATATATTTT.

This clone was detected a few times. The CDR3 loop is CASSPNAGEAFF. CDR3 in DNA: TGCGCCAGCAGTCCCAATGCAGGTGAAGCTTTCTTT. V and J are TRBV5-1 and TRBJ1-1; D remains unclear. There are 12 residues in the CDR3. V lost 5 bases, J lost 7 bases, and 12 bases lay in between. Per the germline V gene, CDR1 is SGHRS and CDR2 is YFSETQ.

The CDR3 coding sequence is TGTGCCAGCAGTTTCCATACCGGGGAGCTGTTTTTT. Its protein is CASSFHTGELFF. This chain joins TRBV6-6 and TRBJ2-2; D is unclear. The CDR3 is made up of 12 amino acids. The V end lost 4 bases, the J end lost 5 bases, and 5 bases lay between the germline ends. Germline V lookup: CDR1 MNHNY, CDR2 SVGAGI (reference sequence).

This chain connects TRBV5-1 to TRBJ2-1; possible D gene TRBD1, 5 bases. The CDR3 is 15 residues long. Trimming took off 0 bases at V and 4 bases at J, with 11 bases between the two ends. Germline V lookup: CDR1 SGHRS, CDR2 YFSETQ. As DNA, the CDR3 is TGCGCCAGCAGCTTGGAAGGGCAGGGATACAATGAGCAGTTCTTC. Protein sequence: CASSLEGQGYNEQFF.

The table lists this clone with a few counts. The V gene is TRBV2, the J gene TRBJ2-3, with D maybe TRBD2 (6 bases). Germline assignment: CDR1 SNHLY and CDR2 FYNNEI. This CDR3 is 17 amino acids long. V shed 6 bases and J shed 2 bases, with 21 bases lying between them. The CDR3 sequence is CASRMRAGLANTDTQYF. The DNA for the CDR3 is TGTGCCAGCAGGATGCGGGCGGGACTCGCGAACACAGATACGCAGTATTTT.

The rearrangement uses TRBV2 and TRBJ1-5, with D perhaps matching TRBD1 (6 bases). CDR3 size: 14 residues. CDR1 is SNHLY and CDR2 is FYNNEI in the germline V gene. V lost 5 bases to trimming and J lost 3 bases, with 11 bases between them. CDR3 sequence: CASSNSGVNQPQHF. CDR3 in DNA: TGTGCCAGCAGTAATTCAGGGGTCAATCAGCCCCAGCATTTT.

The chain couples TRBV11-2 to TRBJ2-1, with TRBD1 identical over 8 bases. Germline lookup yields CDR1 SGHAT and CDR2 FQNNGV. The CDR3 extends over 15 amino acids. Trimming cost V 5 bases and J 8 bases; bases outside gene matches: 11. The CDR3 loop reads CASSHFRQGRHEQFF. The CDR3 nucleotides read TGTGCCAGCAGCCATTTTCGACAGGGGAGACATGAGCAGTTCTTC.

V gene TRBV27 combines with J gene TRBJ2-1; D remains ambiguous. This CDR3 has 13 residues. The V and J ends lost 2 bases and 9 bases respectively, with 11 bases between them. Germline CDR1 MNHEY, CDR2 SMNVEV (reference sequence). The CDR3 DNA is TGTGCCAGCAGTTTAAGGCAGGTTACTGAGCAGTTCTTC. This translates into CASSLRQVTEQFF.

This chain connects TRBV5-4 to TRBJ1-6; D gene unclear. CDR1 is SGHNT and CDR2 is YYREEE in the germline V gene (reference sequence). With 3 bases removed from V and 11 bases from J, the gap between germline ends came to 9 bases. The CDR3 runs 12 residues. The DNA for the CDR3 is TGTGCCAGCAGCTCCCCCGGGACACCCCTCCACTTT. This gives the protein CASSSPGTPLHF. The entire variable domain, with the rest obtained from reference TRBV5-4 and TRBJ1-6, is as follows: ETGVTQSPTHLIKTRGQQVTLRCSSQSGHNTVSWYQQALGQGPQFIFQYYREEENGRGNFPPRFSGLQFPNYSSELNVNALELDDSALYLCASSSPGTPLHFGNGTRLTVT.

The chain recombines TRBV7-3 with TRBJ1-1; no clear D gene. CDR1 is SGHTA and CDR2 is FQGTGA in the germline V gene. V lost 5 bases, J lost 0 bases, and 7 bases lay in between. This CDR3 spans 13 amino acids. The CDR3, as DNA: TGTGCCAGCAGCCGAGGGTTGAACACTGAAGCTTTCTTT. Encoded protein: CASSRGLNTEAFF.

The chain combines TRBV5-1 with TRBJ1-1; TRBD1 might be the D (6 bases). The length of the CDR3 is 16 residues. Germline CDR1 reads SGHRS; CDR2 reads YFSETQ. The germline V and J ends were trimmed by 3 bases and 1 base, with 16 bases remaining between them. CDR3 protein: CASSSEGLGANTEAFF. The CDR3, as DNA: TGCGCCAGCAGCTCCGAGGGGTTGGGGGCGAACACTGAAGCTTTCTTT. The full variable domain, completed using reference TRBV5-1 and TRBJ1-1, is KAGVTQTPRYLIKTRGQQVTLSCSPISGHRSVSWYQQTPGQGLQFLFEYFSETQRNKGNFPGRFSGRQFSNSRSEMNVSTLELGDSALYLCASSSEGLGANTEAFFGQGTRLTVV.